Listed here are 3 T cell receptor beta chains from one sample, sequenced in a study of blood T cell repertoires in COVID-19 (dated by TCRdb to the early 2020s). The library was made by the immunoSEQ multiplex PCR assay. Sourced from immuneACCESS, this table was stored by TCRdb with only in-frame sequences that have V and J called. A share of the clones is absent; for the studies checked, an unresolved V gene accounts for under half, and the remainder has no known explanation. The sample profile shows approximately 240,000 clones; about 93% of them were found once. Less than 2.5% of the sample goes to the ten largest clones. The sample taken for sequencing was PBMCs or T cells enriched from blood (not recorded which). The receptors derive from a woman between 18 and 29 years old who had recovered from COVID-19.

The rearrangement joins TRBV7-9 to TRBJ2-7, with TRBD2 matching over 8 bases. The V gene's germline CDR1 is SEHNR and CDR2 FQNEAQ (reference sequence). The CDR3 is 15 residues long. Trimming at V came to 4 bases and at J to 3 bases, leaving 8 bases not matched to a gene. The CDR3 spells CASSYLLAGIYEQYF. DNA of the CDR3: TGTGCCAGCAGCTACCTCTTAGCGGGGATCTACGAGCAGTACTTC.

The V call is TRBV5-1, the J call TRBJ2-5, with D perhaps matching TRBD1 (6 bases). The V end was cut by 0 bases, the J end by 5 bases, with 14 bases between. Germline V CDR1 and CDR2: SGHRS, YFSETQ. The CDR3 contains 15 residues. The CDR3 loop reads CASSLEQGSTETQYF. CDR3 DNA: TGCGCCAGCAGCTTGGAGCAGGGGAGTACGGAGACCCAGTACTTC.

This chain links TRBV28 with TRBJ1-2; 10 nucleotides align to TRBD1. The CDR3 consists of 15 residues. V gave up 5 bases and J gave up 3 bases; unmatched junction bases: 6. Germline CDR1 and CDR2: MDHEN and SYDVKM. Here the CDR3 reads CASSLGTGVDYGYTF. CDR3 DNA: TGTGCCAGCAGTCTTGGGACAGGGGTGGACTATGGCTACACCTTC.